This is a list of T cell receptor beta chains from one sample in a study of blood T cell repertoires in COVID-19. The assay was immunoSEQ multiplex PCR, and TCRdb's table has in-frame clones only and misses some. The top ten hold 10% to 15% of the sample, which has about 120,000 clones, about 85% seen once. Sequencing was performed on peripheral blood. Receptors originate from a human donor in a cohort sampled during active COVID-19. Both conserved end residues are part of each CDR3. A D gene is named only where the DNA matches it firmly. Size is omitted from some rows. Given values are once, few, many or a class for expanded clones.

clone size,J gene,V gene,D gene,CDR3 protein,CDR3 DNA
.,TRBJ2-1,TRBV7-7,.,CASSLFYSTNEQFF,TGTGCCAGCAGCTTATTCTACAGTACCAATGAGCAGTTCTTC
.,TRBJ2-2,TRBV5-1,.,CASSLEGALNTGELFF,TGCGCCAGCAGCTTGGAAGGGGCGTTGAACACCGGGGAGCTGTTTTTT
.,TRBJ2-2,TRBV19,.,CASRGGAGELFF,TGTGCCAGTCGAGGGGGTGCCGGGGAGCTGTTTTTT
.,TRBJ2-1,TRBV2,.,CASSRGLQVGQFF,TGTGCCAGCAGTCGCGGACTGCAGGTTGGGCAGTTCTTC
.,TRBJ1-5,TRBV19,TRBD1,CASSIVGTGANQPQHF,TGTGCCAGTAGTATAGTCGGGACAGGAGCCAATCAGCCCCAGCATTTT
.,TRBJ1-2,TRBV5-1,.,CASSPVGEAGYTF,TGCGCCAGCAGCCCCGTAGGGGAGGCCGGCTACACCTTC
.,TRBJ1-2,TRBV4-3,.,CASSRGSYGYTF,TGCGCCAGCAGCAGGGGGTCGTATGGCTACACCTTC
.,TRBJ2-1,TRBV6-5,.,CASSLEPSSYNEQFF,TGTGCCAGCAGCCTTGAGCCGAGCTCCTACAATGAGCAGTTCTTC
.,TRBJ2-2,TRBV18,TRBD2,CASLEAGINTGELFF,TGTGCCAGCTTGGAAGCGGGGATTAACACCGGGGAGCTGTTTTTT
.,TRBJ2-1,TRBV2,TRBD1,CARAGRGSYNEQFF,TGTGCTAGGGCGGGCAGGGGGTCGTACAATGAGCAGTTCTTC
.,TRBJ1-3,TRBV28,.,CASSYRRDSGNTIYF,TGTGCCAGCTCATACAGGCGCGACTCTGGAAACACCATATATTTT
.,TRBJ1-1,TRBV11-2,.,CASSFTQGKNTEAFF,TGTGCCAGCAGCTTCACCCAGGGGAAGAACACTGAAGCTTTCTTT
.,TRBJ1-5,TRBV28,.,CASSLGGGANEPQHF,TGTGCCAGCAGTTTAGGTGGAGGGGCCAACGAGCCCCAGCATTTT
.,TRBJ1-2,TRBV2,.,CASKRGREGYGYTF,TGTGCCAGCAAGCGGGGCAGGGAAGGCTATGGCTACACCTTC
.,TRBJ2-1,TRBV6-5,TRBD1,CASRGQGSSNEQFF,TGTGCCAGCAGAGGACAGGGATCATCTAACGAGCAGTTCTTC
few,TRBJ1-5,TRBV19,.,CASSMPQGYSNQPQHF,TGTGCCAGTAGTATGCCACAGGGTTATAGCAATCAGCCCCAGCATTTT
.,TRBJ2-7,TRBV11-2,.,CASSLAIPSQGLYEQYF,TGTGCCAGCAGCTTAGCAATTCCCAGTCAGGGCCTCTACGAGCAGTACTTC
.,TRBJ1-2,TRBV24-1,TRBD1,CATSAETDRLLNGYTF,TGTGCCACCAGTGCAGAAACGGACAGGTTATTAAATGGCTACACCTTC
.,TRBJ2-7,TRBV12-3/TRBV12-4,.,CASSPQGYEQYF,TGTGCCAGCAGTCCGCAGGGTTACGAGCAGTACTTC
.,TRBJ1-3,TRBV2,.,CASSERGTGNTIYF,TGTGCCAGCAGTGAACGGGGTACTGGAAACACCATATATTTT
few,TRBJ2-3,TRBV6-6,TRBD1,CASSSGTGDLGTQYF,TGTGCCAGCAGTTCCGGGACAGGGGACCTCGGAACGCAGTATTTT
.,TRBJ1-1,TRBV6-5,.,CASSYLPGAEAFF,TGTGCCAGCAGTTACCTGCCGGGGGCTGAAGCTTTCTTT
once,TRBJ2-6,TRBV2,.,CASIPDRTGANVLTF,TGTGCCAGCATTCCGGACAGAACTGGGGCCAACGTCCTGACTTTC
.,TRBJ2-7,TRBV5-6,.,CASSLGRAAYLYEQYF,TGTGCCAGCAGCTTGGGCAGGGCGGCATACCTCTACGAGCAGTACTTC
.,TRBJ1-3,TRBV7-2,TRBD1,CASSPQGWGSGNTIYF,TGTGCCAGCAGCCCACAGGGGTGGGGCTCTGGAAACACCATATATTTT
.,TRBJ2-3,TRBV9,.,CASSIQQGRTDTQYF,TGTGCCAGCAGCATACAACAGGGGAGGACAGATACGCAGTATTTT
.,TRBJ1-6,TRBV2,.,CASRGGPLHF,TGTGCCAGCAGGGGAGGTCCCCTCCACTTT
.,TRBJ2-1,TRBV11-2,TRBD2,CASSSSTSGMPFF,TGTGCCAGCAGCTCTTCGACTAGCGGAATGCCGTTCTTC
.,TRBJ1-3,TRBV2,.,CASSNSGNTIYF,TGTGCCAGCTCAAACTCTGGAAACACCATATATTTT
few,TRBJ1-2,TRBV5-4,.,CASSIRGGAKYGYTF,TGTGCCAGCAGCATACGCGGCGGGGCTAAGTATGGCTACACCTTC
once,TRBJ2-3,TRBV6-5,TRBD1,CASSRGTGTADTQYF,TGTGCCAGCAGCCGCGGGACAGGGACAGCAGATACGCAGTATTTT
.,TRBJ1-4,TRBV9,.,CASSAGAGPLKEKLFF,TGTGCCAGCAGCGCCGGAGCGGGGCCTTTGAAGGAAAAACTGTTTTTT
once,TRBJ1-3,TRBV9,TRBD1,CASSVGDRGGNTIYF,TGTGCCAGCAGCGTAGGGGACAGGGGGGGAAACACCATATATTTT
.,TRBJ1-1,TRBV10-2,TRBD1,CASSTGTGGGWTEAFF,TGCGCCAGCAGTACGGGGACAGGGGGAGGGTGGACTGAAGCTTTCTTT
.,TRBJ2-6,TRBV6-5,.,CASSKGVSGANVLTF,TGTGCCAGCAGTAAGGGGGTCTCTGGGGCCAACGTCCTGACTTTC
once,TRBJ2-1,TRBV9,.,CASSVTSNEQFF,TGTGCCAGCAGCGTCACAAGCAATGAGCAGTTCTTC
.,TRBJ1-3,TRBV11-2,.,CASSLDRGGNTIYF,TGTGCCAGCAGCTTAGACAGGGGTGGAAACACCATATATTTT
.,TRBJ1-1,TRBV11-2,.,CASSPHMNTEAFF,TGTGCCAGCAGCCCCCACATGAACACTGAAGCTTTCTTT
.,TRBJ1-4,TRBV15,TRBD1,CATSGTGGTDEKLFF,TGTGCCACCAGCGGGACAGGGGGAACAGATGAAAAACTGTTTTTT
.,TRBJ2-1,TRBV5-1,.,CASSLALGQPNEQFF,TGCGCCAGCAGCTTGGCACTTGGACAGCCCAATGAGCAGTTCTTC
.,TRBJ1-1,TRBV7-2,.,CASSFPPGTGTEAFF,TGTGCCAGCAGCTTCCCCCCGGGAACCGGGACTGAAGCTTTCTTT
.,TRBJ1-1,TRBV7-2,.,CASSLRKNTEAFF,TGTGCCAGCAGCTTGAGGAAAAACACTGAAGCTTTCTTT
.,TRBJ2-7,TRBV7-2,.,CASSLVGAVNEQYF,TGTGCCAGCAGCTTAGTGGGGGCGGTCAACGAGCAGTACTTC
.,TRBJ2-3,TRBV19,.,CASSNIGGGGTDTQYF,TGTGCCAGTAGCAATATCGGCGGCGGGGGCACAGATACGCAGTATTTT
.,TRBJ2-2,TRBV9,TRBD2,CASSTGLAGTYTGELFF,TGTGCCAGCAGCACCGGACTAGCGGGGACATACACCGGGGAGCTGTTTTTT